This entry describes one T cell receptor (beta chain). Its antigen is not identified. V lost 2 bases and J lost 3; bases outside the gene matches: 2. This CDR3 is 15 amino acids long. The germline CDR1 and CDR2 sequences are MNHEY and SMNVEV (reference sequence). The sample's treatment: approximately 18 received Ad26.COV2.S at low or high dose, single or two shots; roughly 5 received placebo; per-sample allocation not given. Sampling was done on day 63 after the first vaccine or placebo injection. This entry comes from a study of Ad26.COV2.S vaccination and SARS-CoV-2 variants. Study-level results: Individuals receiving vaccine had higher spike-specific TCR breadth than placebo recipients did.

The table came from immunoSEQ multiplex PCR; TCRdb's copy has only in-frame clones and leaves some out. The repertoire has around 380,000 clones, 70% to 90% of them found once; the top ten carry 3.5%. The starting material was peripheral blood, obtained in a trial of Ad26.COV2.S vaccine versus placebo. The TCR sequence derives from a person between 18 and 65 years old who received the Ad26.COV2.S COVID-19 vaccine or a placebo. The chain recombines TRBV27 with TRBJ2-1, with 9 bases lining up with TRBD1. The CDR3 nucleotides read TGTGCCAGCAGTTTAAGGGACAGGGTCTACAATGAGCAGTTCTTC. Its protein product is CASSLRDRVYNEQFF.